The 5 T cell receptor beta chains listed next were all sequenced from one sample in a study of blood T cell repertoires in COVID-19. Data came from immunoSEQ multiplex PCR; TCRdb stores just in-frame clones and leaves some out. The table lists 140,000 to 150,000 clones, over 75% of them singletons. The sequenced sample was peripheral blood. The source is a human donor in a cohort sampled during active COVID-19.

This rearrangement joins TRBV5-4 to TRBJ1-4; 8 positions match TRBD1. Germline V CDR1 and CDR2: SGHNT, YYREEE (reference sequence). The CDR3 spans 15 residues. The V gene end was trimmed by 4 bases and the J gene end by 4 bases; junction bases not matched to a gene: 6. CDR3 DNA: TGTGCCAGCAGCGGCAAGACAGGGGATAATGAAAAACTGTTTTTT. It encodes CASSGKTGDNEKLFF.

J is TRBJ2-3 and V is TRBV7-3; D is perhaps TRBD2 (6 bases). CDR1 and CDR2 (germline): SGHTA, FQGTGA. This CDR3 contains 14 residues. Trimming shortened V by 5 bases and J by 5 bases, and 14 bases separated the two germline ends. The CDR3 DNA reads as TGTGCCAGCAGCCTCCGGGACTGGGAAGATACGCAGTATTTT. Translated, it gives CASSLRDWEDTQYF.

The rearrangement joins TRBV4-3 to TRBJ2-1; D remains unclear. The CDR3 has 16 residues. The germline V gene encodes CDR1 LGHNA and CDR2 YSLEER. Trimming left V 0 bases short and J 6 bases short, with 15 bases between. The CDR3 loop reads CASSQEAYQVVNEQFF. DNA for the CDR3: TGCGCCAGCAGCCAAGAAGCCTATCAGGTTGTCAATGAGCAGTTCTTC.

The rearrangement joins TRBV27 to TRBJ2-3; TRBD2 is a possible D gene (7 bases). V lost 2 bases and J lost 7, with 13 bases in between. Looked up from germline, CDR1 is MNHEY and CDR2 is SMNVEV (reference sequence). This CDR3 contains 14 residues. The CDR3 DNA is TGTGCCAGCAGTTTAGGGGGGGGCCGACATACGCAGTATTTT. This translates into CASSLGGGRHTQYF.

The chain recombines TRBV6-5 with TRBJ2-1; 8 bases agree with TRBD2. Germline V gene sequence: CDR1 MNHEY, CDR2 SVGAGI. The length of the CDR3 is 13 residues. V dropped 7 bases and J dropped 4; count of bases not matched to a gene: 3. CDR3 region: CASTGGVYNEQFF. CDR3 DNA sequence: TGTGCCAGCACGGGGGGGGTTTACAATGAGCAGTTCTTC.